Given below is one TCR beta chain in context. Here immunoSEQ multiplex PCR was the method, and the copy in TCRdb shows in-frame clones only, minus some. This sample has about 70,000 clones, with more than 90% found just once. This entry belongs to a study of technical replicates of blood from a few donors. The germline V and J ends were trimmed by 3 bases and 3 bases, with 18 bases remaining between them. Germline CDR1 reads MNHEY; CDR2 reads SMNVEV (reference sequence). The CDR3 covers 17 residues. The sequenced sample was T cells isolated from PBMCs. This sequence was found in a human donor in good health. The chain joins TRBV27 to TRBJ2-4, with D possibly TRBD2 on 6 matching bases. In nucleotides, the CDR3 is TGTGCCAGCAGTTTTTGGAGGGCAGGGTTCGGCAAAAACATTCAGTACTTC. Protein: CASSFWRAGFGKNIQYF.